Each of the 4 T cell receptor beta chains below was sequenced from the same sample in a study of molecular identifiers for immune sequencing clone quantification. TCRdb reanalysed the PCR reads using MiXCR and keeps one entry per CDR3 protein. The sample consists of over 600,000 distinct CDR3 sequences, approximately 20% of them appearing once. Sequencing was done on a sample of naive CD8+ T cells from blood, with Jurkat cell RNA spiked in. Documented subset: FACS-sorted CD8+CD4-CCR7+CD45RA+ naive T cells. These receptors were taken from a human donor in good health. Some libraries in this study had Jurkat cell RNA spiked in.

This clonotype was recorded many times. The chain recombines TRBV28 with TRBJ2-3, with TRBD2 matching over 13 bases. The germline CDR1 and CDR2 sequences are MDHEN and SYDVKM. CDR3 length equals 18 residues. Trimming took 5 bases from V and 4 from J; bases not matched to a gene: 12. The CDR3 DNA reads as TGTGCCAGCAGTGAAAGGGGACTAGCGGGATCGGGCTCAGATACGCAGTATTTT. It encodes CASSERGLAGSGSDTQYF. Supplemented by reference TRBV28 and TRBJ2-3, the full variable domain reads DVKVTQSSRYLVKRTGEKVFLECVQDMDHENMFWYRQDPGLGLRLIYFSYDVKMKEKGDIPEGYSVSREKKERFSLILESASTNQTSMYLCASSERGLAGSGSDTQYFGPGTRLTVL.

Regarding this clonotype: A much larger clone sits a single nucleotide away, making a read error possible. The J gene is TRBJ2-7, the V gene TRBV4-1; D is possibly TRBD2 (6 bases). The CDR3 is 16 residues long. Germline V gene sequence: CDR1 MGHRA, CDR2 YSYEKL. The CDR3 sequence: CASSQERGSVSYEQHF. In DNA form, the CDR3 reads TGCGCCAGCAGCCAAGAGCGGGGTTCGGTCTCCTACGAGCAGCACTTC.

In this sample, this clonotype turned up many times. This sequence joins TRBV28 and TRBJ2-7, with D hard to call. Per germline, CDR1 MDHEN and CDR2 SYDVKM. The ends were cut back, 2 bases at V and 2 bases at J, with 13 bases in the middle. This CDR3 has 15 amino acids. In DNA form, the CDR3 reads TGTGCCAGCAGTTTAGACTCGACCCGAACCTACGAGCAGTACTTC. This codes for CASSLDSTRTYEQYF.

This clonotype was counted between two and nine times. The chain couples TRBV7-9 to TRBJ2-5; no clear D. The CDR3 contains 15 residues. Trimming removed 1 base at V and 1 base at J, with 10 bases between. Germline assignment: CDR1 SEHNR and CDR2 FQNEAQ (reference sequence). CDR3 amino acids: CASSLGPWGQETQYF. CDR3 coding DNA: TGTGCCAGCAGCTTAGGTCCTTGGGGCCAAGAGACCCAGTACTTC.